These 27 T cell receptor beta chains originate from one sample sequenced in a study of regulatory T cells in long-lasting Graves disease. Time point here: newly diagnosed GD, antithyroid drugs for less than 3 months. After RNA was extracted from PBMCs, the TCR library was made from it. Researchers made TCR beta libraries by using iRepertoire HTBI primers and running Arm-PCR on CDR3 regions. Each CDR3 protein gets one entry after TCRdb re-called the multiplex PCR reads with MiXCR. The sample yields a few hundred thousand distinct CDR3 sequences, about 15% seen once. This sample also appeared in a second study, on T cells in Graves' hyperthyroidism and ophthalmopathy.

The material sequenced was peripheral blood mononuclear cells (PBMCs), taken at new diagnosis, from a patient treated with antithyroid drugs. The receptors derive from a young woman with Graves disease.

This clonotype has ten or more counts. The chain couples TRBV2 to TRBJ2-7, with 11 bases aligning to TRBD1. V lost 8 bases and J lost 4; bases outside the gene matches: 4. Germline V lookup: CDR1 SNHLY, CDR2 FYNNEI. CDR3 length: 13 residues. The CDR3 sequence: CASDRDRGYEQYF. CDR3 bases: TGTGCCAGCGACCGGGACAGGGGGTACGAGCAGTACTTC. Looking up the rest from reference TRBV2 and TRBJ2-7 gives the full variable domain: EPEVTQTPSHQVTQMGQEVILRCVPISNHLYFYWYRQILGQKVEFLVSFYNNEISEKSEIFDDQFSVERPDGSNFTLKIRSTKLEDSAMYFCASDRDRGYEQYFGPGTRLTVT.

Ten or more counts support this clonotype. V gene TRBV5-1 combines with J gene TRBJ2-1; 13 nucleotides align to TRBD2. J gave up 7 bases and V 4 bases, and 8 bases lay outside the gene matches. The germline gives CDR1 SGHRS, CDR2 YFSETQ. The CDR3 spans 16 residues. CDR3 coding DNA: TGCGCCAGCAGCAACGGACTAGCGGGAGCCAAGAATGAGCAGTTCTTC. Translation: CASSNGLAGAKNEQFF.

There are many counts of this clonotype. This rearrangement joins TRBV20-1 to TRBJ2-7, with D possibly being TRBD2 (5 bases). CDR1 is DFQATT and CDR2 is SNEGSKA in the germline V gene (reference sequence). This CDR3 is built from 10 residues. The DNA of the CDR3 is TGCAGCGCGAGGGACTACGAGCAGTACTTC. Encoded protein: CSARDYEQYF.

The chain employs TRBV7-2 and TRBJ2-7; 10 nucleotides line up with TRBD2. The ends lost 5 bases at V and 3 bases at J; junction bases unmatched: 10. The CDR3 extends over 16 amino acids. Germline-derived CDR1 and CDR2 are SGHTA and FQGNSA. This CDR3 is CASSLVASGGYYEQYF. Written as DNA, the CDR3 is TGTGCCAGCAGCCTCGTGGCTAGCGGGGGTTACTACGAGCAGTACTTC.

The CDR3 spells CASSLNPGTRGYEQYF. The CDR3, as DNA: TGTGCCAGCAGTCTCAACCCCGGGACTAGGGGCTACGAGCAGTACTTC. The V gene is TRBV28, the J gene TRBJ2-7; 8 bases map to TRBD2. Germline assignment: CDR1 MDHEN and CDR2 SYDVKM. V shed 5 bases, J shed 3 bases, and the junction held 12 bases outside the gene matches. The CDR3 extends over 16 amino acids.

This chain uses TRBV11-3 with TRBJ2-2; D is uncertain. The germline V gene encodes CDR1 SGHNT and CDR2 YENEEA. The CDR3 runs 13 residues. V dropped 2 bases and J dropped 6 bases, with 7 bases sitting between them. CDR3 residues: CASSLNWAGELFF. The DNA for the CDR3 is TGTGCCAGCAGCTTAAACTGGGCCGGGGAGCTGTTTTTT.

The rearrangement links TRBV3-1 to TRBJ1-2, with 7 positions matching TRBD1. The CDR3 spans 13 residues. Trimming at V came to 4 bases and at J to 8 bases, leaving 7 bases not matched to a gene. Germline loops: CDR1 LGHDT, CDR2 YNNKEL (reference sequence). The CDR3 here is CASSRDREGGYTF. The CDR3 DNA sequence: TGTGCCAGCAGCCGCGACAGGGAAGGGGGCTACACCTTC. The full variable domain, in which reference TRBV3-1 and TRBJ1-2 provide the parts outside the CDR3, is DTAVSQTPKYLVTQMGNDKSIKCEQNLGHDTMYWYKQDSKKFLKIMFSYNNKELIINETVPNRFSPKSPDKAHLNLHINSLELGDSAVYFCASSRDREGGYTFGSGTRLTVV.

The chain links TRBV20-1 to TRBJ2-1; a possible D gene is TRBD2 (6 bases). Looked up from germline, CDR1 is DFQATT and CDR2 is SNEGSKA (reference sequence). V was pared by 6 bases and J by 6 bases, with 12 bases between. This CDR3 region has 12 residues. The CDR3 nucleotides read TGCAGTGCAGGGGACTCACCCAATGAGCAGTTCTTC. Translation gives CSAGDSPNEQFF.

This clonotype has a count of ten or more. The chain couples TRBV7-2 to TRBJ2-6; D gene unclear. CDR1 SGHTA and CDR2 FQGNSA come from the germline V gene. V was shortened by 1 base and J by 0 bases, with 4 bases between the two germline ends. The CDR3 covers 15 residues. The CDR3 sequence is CASSLGSSGANVLTF. CDR3 in DNA: TGTGCCAGCAGCTTAGGAAGCTCTGGGGCCAACGTCCTGACTTTC.

This clonotype came up many times. V usage is TRBV11-2 and J usage is TRBJ2-5, with no clear D. Per germline, CDR1 SGHAT and CDR2 FQNNGV. The V gene lost 2 bases and the J gene lost 2 bases, with 12 bases spanning the gap. This CDR3 has 15 amino acids. The CDR3 DNA sequence: TGTGCCAGCAGCTTATTCGGACCGCCGCAAGAGACCCAGTACTTC. Protein: CASSLFGPPQETQYF.

This clonotype occurred many times. The rearrangement uses TRBV3-1 and TRBJ1-2, with 7 bases identical to TRBD1. Trimming took 1 base from V and 4 from J; bases not matched to a gene: 6. This CDR3 has 15 amino acids. Germline-derived CDR1 and CDR2 are LGHDT and YNNKEL (reference sequence). CDR3 sequence (DNA): TGTGCCAGCAGCCAAGGACAGGGAAGGAGCTATGGCTACACCTTC. Protein sequence: CASSQGQGRSYGYTF.

The chain uses TRBV20-1 and TRBJ2-7; no reliable D call. The CDR3 is 15 amino acids. V lost 0 bases to trimming and J lost 2 bases, with 14 bases between them. Germline CDR1 is DFQATT and CDR2 is SNEGSKA (reference sequence). This CDR3 is CSARDVARSTYEQYF. The CDR3, as DNA: TGCAGTGCTAGAGACGTAGCTAGGTCGACCTACGAGCAGTACTTC.

This clonotype was detected ten times or more. J is TRBJ2-1 and V is TRBV12-3 or TRBV12-4, with D perhaps being TRBD1 or TRBD2 (8 bases each). V was clipped by 1 base and J by 8 bases, with 33 bases between them. This CDR3 is 21 amino acids long. CDR3: CASSLGRGLARREGSLDEQFF. CDR3 bases: TGTGCCAGCAGTTTAGGCAGGGGGCTTGCGAGACGGGAGGGTAGTCTGGATGAGCAGTTCTTC.

This clonotype was found many times. The chain has TRBV12-3 or TRBV12-4 and TRBJ2-3; 10 nucleotides match TRBD1. The CDR3 spans 18 residues. The V gene end was trimmed by 4 bases and the J gene end by 3 bases; junction bases not matched to a gene: 13. CDR3 region: CASSSSFTGQGGTDTQYF. The CDR3 coding sequence is TGTGCCAGCAGTTCCTCGTTCACCGGACAGGGGGGAACAGATACGCAGTATTTT.

This clonotype was recorded a few times. The genes are TRBV19 and TRBJ1-4, with D possibly being TRBD1 (5 bases). Looked up from germline, CDR1 is LNHDA and CDR2 is SQIVND (reference sequence). Trimming took off 3 bases at V and 13 bases at J, with 9 bases between the two ends. This CDR3 region has 11 residues. Here the CDR3 DNA reads TGTGCCAGTAGTATTTCGGGACGACTGTTTTTT. Amino acids: CASSISGRLFF.

Many counts were recorded for this clonotype. The chain joins TRBV4-1 to TRBJ2-7, with D unclear. V was shortened by 6 bases and J by 3 bases, with 18 bases between the two germline ends. Germline V gene lookup returns CDR1 MGHRA and CDR2 YSYEKL. This CDR3 spans 15 amino acids. In nucleotides, the CDR3 is TGCGCCAGCAGACGAGAGCCGGTCAGGTTCTACGAGCAGTACTTC. Translated: CASRREPVRFYEQYF.

In this sample, this clonotype turned up many times. The V call is TRBV3-1, the J call TRBJ2-2; D not resolved. The germline V gene encodes CDR1 LGHDT and CDR2 YNNKEL (reference sequence). With 0 bases removed from V and 5 bases from J, the gap between germline ends came to 10 bases. This CDR3 region has 15 residues. The CDR3 region has the DNA TGTGCCAGCAGCCAAGAGGAGCTCGCAACCGGGGAGCTGTTTTTT. Protein: CASSQEELATGELFF.

This clonotype was recorded many times. The chain couples TRBV27 to TRBJ2-7, with D tentatively TRBD2 (6 bases). V lost 2 bases and J 3 bases, leaving 11 bases between the germline ends. Germline CDR1 MNHEY, CDR2 SMNVEV (reference sequence). The CDR3 contains 14 residues. This CDR3 reads CASSLGLANYEQYF. The CDR3 region has the DNA TGTGCCAGCAGTTTAGGGCTAGCGAACTACGAGCAGTACTTC.

At least ten counts were recorded for this clonotype. The chain employs TRBV3-1 and TRBJ2-7, with a tentative D call TRBD1 (6 bases). This CDR3 region has 13 residues. CDR1 and CDR2 (germline): LGHDT, YNNKEL (reference sequence). The V and J ends lost 3 bases and 5 bases respectively, with 11 bases between them. CDR3 residues: CASSQKGVNEQYF. CDR3 in DNA: TGTGCCAGCAGCCAGAAGGGGGTGAACGAGCAGTACTTC.

This clonotype showed up many times. The V and J genes are TRBV28 and TRBJ2-1; D may be TRBD2 (5 bases). The CDR3 runs 15 residues. Germline values: CDR1 MDHEN, CDR2 SYDVKM. V lost 4 bases to trimming and J lost 9 bases, with 19 bases between them. As DNA, the CDR3 is TGTGCCAGCAGTTCAAGACTACGAGATGGGGTTGAGCAGTTCTTC. This encodes CASSSRLRDGVEQFF.

This clonotype has more than one count but fewer than ten. This chain joins TRBV5-1 and TRBJ2-7; TRBD2 aligns across 14 bases. V shed 0 bases and J 7 bases; nucleotides not matched to a gene: 6. This CDR3 region has 16 residues. Germline V gene lookup returns CDR1 SGHRS and CDR2 YFSETQ. CDR3 residues: CASSLEVGLAGVEQYF. The DNA of the CDR3 is TGCGCCAGCAGCTTGGAGGTGGGACTAGCGGGAGTTGAGCAGTACTTC.

This clonotype occurred many times. The CDR3 loop is CASSFRDGPGPQHF. Here the CDR3 DNA reads TGTGCCAGCAGTTTCCGGGACGGCCCTGGGCCCCAGCATTTT. The chain combines TRBV28 with TRBJ1-5; D is possibly TRBD1 (5 bases). The V gene lost 3 bases and the J gene lost 9 bases, with 15 bases spanning the gap. Germline V gene lookup returns CDR1 MDHEN and CDR2 SYDVKM. The CDR3 is 14 residues long.

V usage is TRBV11-3 and J usage is TRBJ2-1; 7 bases line up with TRBD2. The CDR3 extends over 17 amino acids. Germline CDR1 SGHNT, CDR2 YENEEA. The V gene end was trimmed by 5 bases and the J gene end by 0 bases; junction bases not matched to a gene: 10. CDR3 nucleotide sequence: TGTGCCAGCAGCCCCTATGGCGGGGGAAGCTCCTACAATGAGCAGTTCTTC. Amino acid sequence: CASSPYGGGSSYNEQFF.

This clonotype was detected only once. This chain connects TRBV10-3 to TRBJ2-4, with D possibly being TRBD1 (5 bases). Germline CDR1 ENHRY, CDR2 SYGVKD. The CDR3 is made up of 13 amino acids. V lost 4 bases and J lost 2, with 6 bases in between. The chain's CDR3 is CAISGTSKNIQYF. The DNA of the CDR3 is TGTGCCATCAGTGGGACATCCAAAAACATTCAGTACTTC.

This clonotype occurred a few times. The chain has TRBV6-2 or TRBV6-3 and TRBJ1-2; D is possibly TRBD1 (5 bases). This CDR3 is built from 16 residues. Trimming stripped 9 bases from V and 0 bases from J, with 20 bases between. CDR1 is MNHEY and CDR2 is SVGEGT in the germline V gene. The CDR3 coding sequence is TGTGCCAGTAGTCGTCTGGGGGGGGTTCCTAACTATGGCTACACCTTC. Protein sequence: CASSRLGGVPNYGYTF.

This chain uses TRBV6-1 with TRBJ2-7, with unresolved D. CDR1 is MNHNS and CDR2 is SASEGT in the germline V gene. The CDR3 sequence is 11 residues long. V was cut by 11 bases and J by 5 bases, with 13 bases left in between. The CDR3 DNA sequence: TGTGCCGCAACGGCTTGGGACGAGCAGTACTTC. It encodes CAATAWDEQYF.

This clonotype was seen at least ten times. This chain joins TRBV11-2 and TRBJ2-1; TRBD2 agrees at 7 bases. Germline values: CDR1 SGHAT, CDR2 FQNNGV. J lost 3 bases, V lost 0 bases, and 11 bases had no gene match. CDR3 length: 18 amino acids. The CDR3 loop reads CASSLEGALAARYNEQFF. Here the CDR3 DNA reads TGTGCCAGCAGCTTAGAAGGGGCGCTAGCGGCCCGCTACAATGAGCAGTTCTTC.